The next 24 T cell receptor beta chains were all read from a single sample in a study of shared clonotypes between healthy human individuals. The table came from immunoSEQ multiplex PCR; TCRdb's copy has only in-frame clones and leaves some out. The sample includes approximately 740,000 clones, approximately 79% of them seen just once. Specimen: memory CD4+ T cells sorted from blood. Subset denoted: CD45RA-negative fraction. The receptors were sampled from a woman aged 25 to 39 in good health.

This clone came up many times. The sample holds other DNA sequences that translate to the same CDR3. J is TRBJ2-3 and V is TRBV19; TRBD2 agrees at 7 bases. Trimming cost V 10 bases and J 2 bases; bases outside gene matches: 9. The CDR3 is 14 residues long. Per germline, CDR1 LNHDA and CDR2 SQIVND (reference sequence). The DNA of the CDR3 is TGTGCCACCAACCCGGGGGGTTCCACAGATACGCAGTATTTT. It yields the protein CATNPGGSTDTQYF.

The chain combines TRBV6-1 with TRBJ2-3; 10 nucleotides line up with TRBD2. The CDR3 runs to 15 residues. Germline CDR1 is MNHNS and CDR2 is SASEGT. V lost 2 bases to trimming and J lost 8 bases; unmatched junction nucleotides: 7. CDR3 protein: CASSEIAGGPSTQYF. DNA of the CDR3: TGTGCCAGCAGTGAAATAGCGGGAGGTCCAAGTACGCAGTATTTT.

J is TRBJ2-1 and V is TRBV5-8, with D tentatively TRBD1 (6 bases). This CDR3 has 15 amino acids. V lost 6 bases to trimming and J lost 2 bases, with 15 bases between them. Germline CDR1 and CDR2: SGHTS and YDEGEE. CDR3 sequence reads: CASTFLGQPYNEQFF. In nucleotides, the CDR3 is TGTGCCAGCACCTTTCTAGGACAGCCCTACAATGAGCAGTTCTTC.

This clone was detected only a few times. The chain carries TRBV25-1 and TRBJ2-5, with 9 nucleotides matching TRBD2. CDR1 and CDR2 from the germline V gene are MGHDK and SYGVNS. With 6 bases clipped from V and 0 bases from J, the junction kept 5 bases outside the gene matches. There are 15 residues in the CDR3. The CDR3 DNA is TGTGCCAGCAGGAGAGGACTAGCGAACCAAGAGACCCAGTACTTC. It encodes CASRRGLANQETQYF.

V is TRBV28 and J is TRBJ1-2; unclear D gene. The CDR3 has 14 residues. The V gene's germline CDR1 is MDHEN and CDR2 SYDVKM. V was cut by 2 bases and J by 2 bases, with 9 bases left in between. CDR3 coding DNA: TGTGCCAGCAGTTTAAGCCCTGAAAACTATGGCTACACCTTC. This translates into CASSLSPENYGYTF.

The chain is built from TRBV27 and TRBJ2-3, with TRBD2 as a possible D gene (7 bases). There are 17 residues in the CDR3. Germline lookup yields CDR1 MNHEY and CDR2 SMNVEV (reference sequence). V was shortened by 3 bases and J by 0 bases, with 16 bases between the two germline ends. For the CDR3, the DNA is TGTGCCAGCAGTTTCAGCGGTGGGAGGGGGAGCACAGATACGCAGTATTTT. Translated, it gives CASSFSGGRGSTDTQYF.

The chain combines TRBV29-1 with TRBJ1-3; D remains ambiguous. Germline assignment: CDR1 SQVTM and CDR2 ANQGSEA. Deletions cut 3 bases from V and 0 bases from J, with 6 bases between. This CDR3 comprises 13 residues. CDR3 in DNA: TGCAGCGTTGATACAGACTCTGGAAACACCATATATTTT. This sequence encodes CSVDTDSGNTIYF.

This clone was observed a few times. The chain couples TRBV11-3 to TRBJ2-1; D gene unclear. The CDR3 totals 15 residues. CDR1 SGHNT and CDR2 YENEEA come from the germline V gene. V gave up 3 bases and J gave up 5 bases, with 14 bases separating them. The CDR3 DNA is TGTGCCAGCAGCTTTGACGGCGCTTTTGACAATGAGCAGTTCTTC. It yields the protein CASSFDGAFDNEQFF.

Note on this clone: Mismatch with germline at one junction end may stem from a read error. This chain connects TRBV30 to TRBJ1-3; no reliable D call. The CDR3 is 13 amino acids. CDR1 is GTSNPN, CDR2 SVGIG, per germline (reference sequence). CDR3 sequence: CVWSSIGGNTIYF. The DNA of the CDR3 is TGTGTCTGGAGCTCAATTGGGGGAAACACCATATATTTT.

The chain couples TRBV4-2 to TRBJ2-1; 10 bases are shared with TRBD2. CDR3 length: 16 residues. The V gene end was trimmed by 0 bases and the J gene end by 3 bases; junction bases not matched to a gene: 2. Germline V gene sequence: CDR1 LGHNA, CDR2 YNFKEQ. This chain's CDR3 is CASSQDTSGVYNEQFF. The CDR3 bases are TGTGCCAGCAGCCAAGATACTAGCGGGGTCTACAATGAGCAGTTCTTC.

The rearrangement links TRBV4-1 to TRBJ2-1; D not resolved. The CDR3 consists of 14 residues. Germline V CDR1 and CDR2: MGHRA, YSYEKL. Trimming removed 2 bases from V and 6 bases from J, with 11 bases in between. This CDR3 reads CASSQPRGGNEQFF. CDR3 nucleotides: TGCGCCAGCAGCCAACCACGAGGCGGCAATGAGCAGTTCTTC.

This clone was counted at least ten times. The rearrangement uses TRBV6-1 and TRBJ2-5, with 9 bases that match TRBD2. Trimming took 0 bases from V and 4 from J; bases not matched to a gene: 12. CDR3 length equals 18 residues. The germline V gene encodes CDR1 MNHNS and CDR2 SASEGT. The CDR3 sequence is CASSEAGLAGYYGETQYF. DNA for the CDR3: TGTGCCAGCAGTGAAGCAGGGCTAGCGGGGTATTATGGAGAGACCCAGTACTTC.

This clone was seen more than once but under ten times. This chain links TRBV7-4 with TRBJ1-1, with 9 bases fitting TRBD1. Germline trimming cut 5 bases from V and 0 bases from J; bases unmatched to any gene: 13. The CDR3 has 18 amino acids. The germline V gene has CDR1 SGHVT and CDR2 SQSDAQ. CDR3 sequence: CASSPPVEDRGVNTEAFF. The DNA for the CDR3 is TGTGCCAGCAGCCCACCTGTAGAGGACAGGGGCGTGAACACTGAAGCTTTCTTT.

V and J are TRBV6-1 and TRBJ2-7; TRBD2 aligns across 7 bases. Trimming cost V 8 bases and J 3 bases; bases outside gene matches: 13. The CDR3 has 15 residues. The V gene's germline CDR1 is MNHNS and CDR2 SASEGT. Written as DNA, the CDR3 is TGTGCCAGCTTTAACCTAGCCCCGGGGGGCTACGAGCAGTACTTC. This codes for CASFNLAPGGYEQYF.

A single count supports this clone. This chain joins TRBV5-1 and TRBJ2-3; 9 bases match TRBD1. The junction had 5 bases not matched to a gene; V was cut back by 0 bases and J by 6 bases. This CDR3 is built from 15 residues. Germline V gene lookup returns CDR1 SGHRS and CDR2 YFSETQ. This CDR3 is CASSLGDRDSDTQYF. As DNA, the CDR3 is TGCGCCAGCAGCTTGGGGGACAGGGACTCGGATACGCAGTATTTT.

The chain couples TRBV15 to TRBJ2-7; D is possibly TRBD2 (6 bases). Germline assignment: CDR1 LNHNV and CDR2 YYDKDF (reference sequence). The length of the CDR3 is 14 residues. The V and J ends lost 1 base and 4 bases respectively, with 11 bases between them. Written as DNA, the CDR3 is TGTGCCACCAGCAGAGCGGGAGTCGGGTACGAGCAGTACTTC. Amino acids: CATSRAGVGYEQYF.

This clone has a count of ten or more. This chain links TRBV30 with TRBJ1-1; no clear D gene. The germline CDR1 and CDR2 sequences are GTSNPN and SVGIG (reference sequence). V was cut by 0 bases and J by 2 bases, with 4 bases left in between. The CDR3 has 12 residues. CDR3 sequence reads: CAWSVGNTEAFF. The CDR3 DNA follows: TGTGCCTGGAGTGTAGGTAACACTGAAGCTTTCTTT.

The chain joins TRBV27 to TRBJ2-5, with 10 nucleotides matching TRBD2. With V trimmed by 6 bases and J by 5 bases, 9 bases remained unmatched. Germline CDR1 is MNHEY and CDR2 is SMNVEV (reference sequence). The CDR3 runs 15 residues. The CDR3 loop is CASSPQREGRETQYF. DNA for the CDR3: TGTGCCAGCAGCCCCCAGCGGGAGGGCCGTGAGACCCAGTACTTC.

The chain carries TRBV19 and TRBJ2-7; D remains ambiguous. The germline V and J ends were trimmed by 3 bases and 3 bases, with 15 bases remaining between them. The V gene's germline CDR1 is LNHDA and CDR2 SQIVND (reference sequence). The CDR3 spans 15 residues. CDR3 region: CASSILWSGNYEQYF. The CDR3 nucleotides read TGTGCCAGTAGTATCCTGTGGAGTGGAAACTACGAGCAGTACTTC.

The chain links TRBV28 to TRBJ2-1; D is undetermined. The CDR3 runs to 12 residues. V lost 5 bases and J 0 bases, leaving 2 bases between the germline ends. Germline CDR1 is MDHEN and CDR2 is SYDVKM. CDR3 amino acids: CASSTSYNEQFF. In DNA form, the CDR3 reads TGTGCCAGCAGTACCTCCTACAATGAGCAGTTCTTC.

The CDR3 reads CASSPSPTIHEQYF. The CDR3 DNA sequence: TGTGCCAGCAGTCCTTCCCCGACTATCCACGAGCAGTACTTC. The genes are TRBV2 and TRBJ2-7; possible D gene TRBD2, 5 bases. The V end was cut by 5 bases, the J end by 5 bases, with 16 bases between. Germline CDR1 is SNHLY and CDR2 is FYNNEI. The CDR3 has 14 amino acids. Complete variable domain (other parts from reference TRBV2 and TRBJ2-7): EPEVTQTPSHQVTQMGQEVILRCVPISNHLYFYWYRQILGQKVEFLVSFYNNEISEKSEIFDDQFSVERPDGSNFTLKIRSTKLEDSAMYFCASSPSPTIHEQYFGPGTRLTVT.

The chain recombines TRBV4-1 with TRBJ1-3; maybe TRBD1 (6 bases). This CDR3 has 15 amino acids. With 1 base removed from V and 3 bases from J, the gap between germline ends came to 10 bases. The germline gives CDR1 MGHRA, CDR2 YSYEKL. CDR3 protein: CASSQGGAIGNTIYF. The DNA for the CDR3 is TGCGCCAGCAGCCAAGGGGGGGCGATTGGAAACACCATATATTTT.

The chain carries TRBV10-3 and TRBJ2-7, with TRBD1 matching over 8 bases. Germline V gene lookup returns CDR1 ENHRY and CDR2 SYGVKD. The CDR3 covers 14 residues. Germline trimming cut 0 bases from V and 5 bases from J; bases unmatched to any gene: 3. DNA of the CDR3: TGTGCCATCAGTGAGTCTTCAGGGGGCAACGAGCAGTACTTC. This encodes CAISESSGGNEQYF.

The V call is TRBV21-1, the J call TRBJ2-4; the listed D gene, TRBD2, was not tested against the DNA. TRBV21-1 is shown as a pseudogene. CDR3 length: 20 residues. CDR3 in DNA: TGTGCCAGCAGCAGCGACGGGACTAGCGGTACGCTTGTAGCCAAAAACATTCAGTACTTC. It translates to CASSSDGTSGTLVAKNIQYF.